A single sample gave rise to the 13 T cell receptor beta chains below, sequenced in a study of blood T cells in healthy people across ages. For the second PCR, which ran for roughly 6 to 11 cycles, a sample-barcoded 5' primer and a J-beta primer mix were used. MiXCR, applied by TCRdb to the 5' RACE reads, yields one record per CDR3 protein. The sample includes under 2,000,000 distinct CDR3 sequences, roughly 52% seen only once; the top ten take around 2.1%. Specimen: blood. The receptors derive from a middle-aged woman in good health.

Concerning this clonotype itself: At one end the junction does not follow the germline gene, possibly because of a read error. V usage is TRBV12-3 or TRBV12-4 and J usage is TRBJ2-7, with 12 bases identical to TRBD2. This CDR3 is built from 17 residues. The CDR3 coding sequence is TGTGCCAGCAGTTTATCACTAGCGGGGGGAACCTCCGACGAGCAGTACTTC. This translates into CASSLSLAGGTSDEQYF.

This clonotype was counted only a few times. The rearrangement joins TRBV29-1 to TRBJ1-2, with 8 bases lining up with TRBD1. The CDR3 runs to 11 residues. V was pared by 6 bases and J by 6 bases, with 3 bases of the junction left unmatched. Germline V gene sequence: CDR1 SQVTM, CDR2 ANQGSEA. The CDR3 is CSVQGAHGYTF. The DNA for the CDR3 is TGCAGCGTCCAGGGGGCTCATGGCTACACCTTC.

This sequence joins TRBV6-5 and TRBJ2-1; TRBD2 aligns across 12 bases. The CDR3 loop spans 18 amino acids. Looked up from germline, CDR1 is MNHEY and CDR2 is SVGAGI. Trimming at V came to 2 bases and at J to 0 bases, leaving 5 bases not matched to a gene. CDR3: CASSYRTSGGSSYNEQFF. DNA of the CDR3: TGTGCCAGCAGTTACCGAACTAGCGGGGGGAGCTCCTACAATGAGCAGTTCTTC.

The sample holds a few counts of this clonotype. The chain uses TRBV6-6 and TRBJ2-1; 13 nucleotides line up with TRBD2. The ends lost 2 bases at V and 6 bases at J; junction bases unmatched: 4. Germline CDR1 is MNHNY and CDR2 is SVGAGI (reference sequence). The CDR3 covers 16 residues. The CDR3 DNA reads as TGTGCCAGCAGTTACGCGACTAGCGGGGGGCGCAATGAGCAGTTCTTC. Protein product: CASSYATSGGRNEQFF.

The rearrangement links TRBV21-1 to TRBJ2-7; TRBD1, the table's D call, was not compared with the DNA. TRBV21-1 is listed as a pseudogene. The CDR3 is 12 residues long. CDR3 sequence reads: CASLRNPRDRYF. For the CDR3, the DNA is TGTGCCAGCCTACGAAACCCCCGGGACAGGTACTTC.

The gene calls are TRBV7-9 and TRBJ1-1, with 8 bases lining up with TRBD1. V trimming: 8 bases; J trimming: 6 bases; junction bases outside the gene matches: 2. The germline gives CDR1 SEHNR, CDR2 FQNEAQ (reference sequence). The CDR3 has 11 amino acids. CDR3 amino acids: CASQTGAEAFF. CDR3 in DNA: TGTGCCAGCCAGACAGGGGCTGAAGCTTTCTTT.

This clonotype has just a few counts. The V call is TRBV3-1, the J call TRBJ2-7, with 8 bases identical to TRBD1. With V trimmed by 7 bases and J by 4 bases, 9 bases remained unmatched. Per the germline V gene, CDR1 is LGHDT and CDR2 is YNNKEL (reference sequence). The CDR3 consists of 14 residues. CDR3 region: CASTRDRNTYEQYF. The CDR3 DNA is TGTGCCAGCACCCGGGACAGGAACACTTACGAGCAGTACTTC.

V and J are TRBV12-3 or TRBV12-4 and TRBJ2-6; possible D gene TRBD2, 5 bases. This CDR3 is 17 amino acids long. Trimming took 3 bases from V and 0 from J, leaving 12 bases between them. For the CDR3, the DNA is TGTGCCAGCAGTTTTACACGGGGAAACTCTGGGGCCAACGTCCTGACTTTC. This sequence encodes CASSFTRGNSGANVLTF.

The rearrangement uses TRBV5-1 and TRBJ1-2; TRBD1 matches at 9 bases. Germline loops: CDR1 SGHRS, CDR2 YFSETQ. There are 15 residues in the CDR3. V dropped 0 bases and J dropped 4; count of bases not matched to a gene: 4. The CDR3 nucleotides read TGCGCCAGCAGCTTGGGTGCGGGACAGGGCTATGGCTACACCTTC. Translated, it gives CASSLGAGQGYGYTF.

The chain joins TRBV6-5 to TRBJ2-1; 11 bases match TRBD2. V gave up 6 bases and J gave up 7 bases; unmatched junction bases: 8. This CDR3 is built from 15 residues. Germline values: CDR1 MNHEY, CDR2 SVGAGI. As DNA, the CDR3 is TGTGCCAGCAGCTTTAGCGGGGGGGCTGTAAATGAGCAGTTCTTC. This sequence encodes CASSFSGGAVNEQFF.

V usage is TRBV5-1 and J usage is TRBJ1-1; no clear D gene. Germline V gene sequence: CDR1 SGHRS, CDR2 YFSETQ. The germline V and J ends were trimmed by 9 bases and 1 base, with 16 bases remaining between them. The CDR3 spans 14 residues. CDR3 nucleotides: TGCGCCACCGGAACCGGGAGTAGGAACACTGAAGCTTTCTTT. Amino acids: CATGTGSRNTEAFF.

This clonotype was seen a few times. The rearrangement uses TRBV11-1 and TRBJ2-4; 9 bases align to TRBD1. CDR1 is SGHAT and CDR2 is FQDESV in the germline V gene (reference sequence). There are 15 residues in the CDR3. V dropped 5 bases and J dropped 7; count of bases not matched to a gene: 9. In DNA, the CDR3 is TGTGCCAGCAGCGTAACAGGGGGCGTTCTGAACATTCAGTACTTC. Translating gives CASSVTGGVLNIQYF.

The chain joins TRBV4-2 to TRBJ1-2; D unresolved. V was shortened by 4 bases and J by 0 bases, with 15 bases between the two germline ends. Per the germline V gene, CDR1 is LGHNA and CDR2 is YNFKEQ. The CDR3 is made up of 16 amino acids. The CDR3 loop reads CASSPLHDYTNYGYTF. Written as DNA, the CDR3 is TGTGCCAGCAGCCCTCTCCACGACTATACTAACTATGGCTACACCTTC.